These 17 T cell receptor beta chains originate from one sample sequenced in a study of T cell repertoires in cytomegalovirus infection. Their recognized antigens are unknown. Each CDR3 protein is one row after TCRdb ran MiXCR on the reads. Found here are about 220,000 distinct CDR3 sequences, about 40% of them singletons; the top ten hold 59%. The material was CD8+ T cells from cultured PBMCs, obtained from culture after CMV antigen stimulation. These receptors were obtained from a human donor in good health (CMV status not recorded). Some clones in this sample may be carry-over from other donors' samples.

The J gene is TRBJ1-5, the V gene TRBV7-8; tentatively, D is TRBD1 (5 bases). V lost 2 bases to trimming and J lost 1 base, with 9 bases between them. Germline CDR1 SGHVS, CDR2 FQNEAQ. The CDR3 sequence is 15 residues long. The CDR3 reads CASSLKRDSNQPQHF. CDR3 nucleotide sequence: TGTGCCAGCAGCTTAAAAAGGGACAGCAATCAGCCCCAGCATTTT.

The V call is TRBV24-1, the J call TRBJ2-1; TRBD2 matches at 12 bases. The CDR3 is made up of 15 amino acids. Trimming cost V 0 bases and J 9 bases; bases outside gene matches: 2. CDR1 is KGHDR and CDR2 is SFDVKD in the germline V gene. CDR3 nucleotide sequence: TGTGCCACCAGTGATTTGCAGACTAGCGGGGGTGAGCAGTTCTTC. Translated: CATSDLQTSGGEQFF.

This chain's CDR3 is CASSHHSGSNQPQHF. CDR3 DNA: TGCGCCAGCAGTCACCACTCGGGTAGCAATCAGCCCCAGCATTTT. The chain recombines TRBV23-1 with TRBJ1-5; D unresolved. TRBV23-1 falls under the ORF class, with uncertain function. V shed 3 bases and J shed 0 bases, with 9 bases lying between them. This CDR3 region has 15 residues.

CDR3 in DNA: TGTGCCAGCAGTCGTCCCGCGGGAGCGGCGGAGGAGCAGTACTTC. It specifies CASSRPAGAAEEQYF. V usage is TRBV7-9 and J usage is TRBJ2-7, with 7 nucleotides matching TRBD2. Looked up from germline, CDR1 is SEHNR and CDR2 is FQNEAQ (reference sequence). The J segment lost 7 bases and the V segment lost 6 bases, leaving 15 bases of the junction unmatched. The CDR3 contains 15 residues.

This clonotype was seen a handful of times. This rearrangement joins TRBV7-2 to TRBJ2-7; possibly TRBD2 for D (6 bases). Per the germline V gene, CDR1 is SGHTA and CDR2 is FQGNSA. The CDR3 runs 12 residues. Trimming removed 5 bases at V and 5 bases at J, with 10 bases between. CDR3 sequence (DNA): TGTGCCAGCAGCGCTCGGACTAACGAGCAGTACTTC. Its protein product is CASSARTNEQYF.

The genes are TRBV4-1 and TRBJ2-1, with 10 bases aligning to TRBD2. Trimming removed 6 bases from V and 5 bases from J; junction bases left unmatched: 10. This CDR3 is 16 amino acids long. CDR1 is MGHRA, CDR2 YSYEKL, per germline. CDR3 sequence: CASRLLAGEGNNEQFF. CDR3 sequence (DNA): TGCGCCAGCAGGCTTCTAGCGGGAGAGGGTAACAATGAGCAGTTCTTC.

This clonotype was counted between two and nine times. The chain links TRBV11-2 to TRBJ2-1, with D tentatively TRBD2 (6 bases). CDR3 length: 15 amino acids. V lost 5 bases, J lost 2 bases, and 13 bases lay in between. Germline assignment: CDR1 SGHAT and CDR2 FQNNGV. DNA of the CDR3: TGTGCCAGCAGCCCCGGGAGAAGAACCTACAATGAGCAGTTCTTC. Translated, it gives CASSPGRRTYNEQFF.

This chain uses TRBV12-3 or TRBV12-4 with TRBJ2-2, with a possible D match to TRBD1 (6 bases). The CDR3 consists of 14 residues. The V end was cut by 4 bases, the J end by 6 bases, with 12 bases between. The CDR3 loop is CASSSPQGSGELFF. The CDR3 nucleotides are TGTGCCAGCAGTTCCCCACAGGGCTCCGGGGAGCTGTTTTTT.

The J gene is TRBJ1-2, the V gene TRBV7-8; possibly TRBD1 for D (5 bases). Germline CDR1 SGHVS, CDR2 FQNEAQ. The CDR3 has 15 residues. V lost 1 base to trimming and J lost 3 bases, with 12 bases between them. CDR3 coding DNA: TGTGCCAGCAGCTTAGTTGCGGGGCAAGACTATGGCTACACCTTC. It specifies CASSLVAGQDYGYTF. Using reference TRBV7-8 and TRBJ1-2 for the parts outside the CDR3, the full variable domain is GAGVSQSPRYKVAKRGQDVALRCDPISGHVSLFWYQQALGQGPEFLTYFQNEAQLDKSGLPSDRFFAERPEGSVSTLKIQRTQQEDSAVYLCASSLVAGQDYGYTFGSGTRLTVV.

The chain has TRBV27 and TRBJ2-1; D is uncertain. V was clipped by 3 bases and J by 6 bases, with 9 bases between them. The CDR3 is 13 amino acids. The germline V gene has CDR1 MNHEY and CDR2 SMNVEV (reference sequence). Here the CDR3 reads CASSFGLPNEQFF. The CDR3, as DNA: TGTGCCAGCAGTTTCGGTCTACCCAATGAGCAGTTCTTC.

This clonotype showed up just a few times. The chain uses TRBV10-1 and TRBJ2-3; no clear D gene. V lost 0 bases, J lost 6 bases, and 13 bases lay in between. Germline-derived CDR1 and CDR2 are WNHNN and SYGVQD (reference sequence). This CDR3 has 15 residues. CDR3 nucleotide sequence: TGCGCCAGCAGTGAGTCGGAGACGTTTGGGGATACGCAGTATTTT. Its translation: CASSESETFGDTQYF.

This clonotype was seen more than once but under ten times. The CDR3 DNA sequence: TGTGCCAGCAGCGAGGGACAGATCACTGAAGCTTTCTTT. This gives the protein CASSEGQITEAFF. This sequence joins TRBV5-6 and TRBJ1-1; TRBD1 agrees at 7 bases. In germline, CDR1 is SGHDT, CDR2 YYEEEE. J lost 4 bases, V lost 4 bases, and 4 bases had no gene match. This CDR3 has 13 residues.

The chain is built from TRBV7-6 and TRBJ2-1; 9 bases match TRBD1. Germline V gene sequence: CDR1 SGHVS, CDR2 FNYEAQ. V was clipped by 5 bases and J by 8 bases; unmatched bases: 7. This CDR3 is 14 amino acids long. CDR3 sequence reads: CASSARTGVDEQFF. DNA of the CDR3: TGTGCCAGCAGCGCCCGGACAGGGGTTGATGAGCAGTTCTTC. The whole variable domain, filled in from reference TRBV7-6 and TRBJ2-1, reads GAGVSQSPRYKVTKRGQDVALRCDPISGHVSLYWYRQALGQGPEFLTYFNYEAQQDKSGLPNDRFSAERPEGSISTLTIQRTEQRDSAMYRCASSARTGVDEQFFGPGTRLTVL.

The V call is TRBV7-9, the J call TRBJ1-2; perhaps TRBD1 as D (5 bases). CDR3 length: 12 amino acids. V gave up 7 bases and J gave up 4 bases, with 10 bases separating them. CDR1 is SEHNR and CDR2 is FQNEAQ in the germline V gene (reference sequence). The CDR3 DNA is TGTGCCAGCAACCTCGACAGCTATGGCTACACCTTC. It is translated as CASNLDSYGYTF.

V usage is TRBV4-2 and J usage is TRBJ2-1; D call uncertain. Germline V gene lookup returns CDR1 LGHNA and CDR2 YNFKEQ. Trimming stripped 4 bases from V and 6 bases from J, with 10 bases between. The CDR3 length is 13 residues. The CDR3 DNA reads TGTGCCAGCAGCCTTACTTCTTCCAATGAGCAGTTCTTC. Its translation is CASSLTSSNEQFF.

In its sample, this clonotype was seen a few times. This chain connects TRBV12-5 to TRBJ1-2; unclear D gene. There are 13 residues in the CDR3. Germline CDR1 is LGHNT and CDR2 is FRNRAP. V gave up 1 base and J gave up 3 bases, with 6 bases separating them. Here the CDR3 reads CASGLAGDYGYTF. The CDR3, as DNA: TGTGCTAGTGGTTTGGCGGGTGACTATGGCTACACCTTC.

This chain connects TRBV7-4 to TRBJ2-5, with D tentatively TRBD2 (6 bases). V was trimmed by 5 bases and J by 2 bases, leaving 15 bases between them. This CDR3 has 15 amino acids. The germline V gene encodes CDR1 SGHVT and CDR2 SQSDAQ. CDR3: CASSPLATVQETQYF. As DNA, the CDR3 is TGTGCCAGCAGCCCTCTAGCGACCGTTCAAGAGACCCAGTACTTC.